These 16 T cell receptor beta chains were all obtained from the same sample, sequenced in a study of OX40 agonist ivuxolimab in advanced cancers. Only in-frame clones appear in the TCRdb table, and some are missing; sequencing was by immunoSEQ multiplex PCR. The repertoire holds roughly 75,000 clones, with about 83% as singletons. The starting material was CD4+ or CD8+ T cells sorted from blood, obtained in a trial of the OX40 agonist ivuxolimab. The receptors come from an adult with an advanced solid tumor such as melanoma, head and neck, liver or kidney cancer.

The rearrangement links TRBV11-2 to TRBJ1-2; D uncertain. The germline V and J ends were trimmed by 5 bases and 0 bases, with 10 bases remaining between them. Germline-derived CDR1 and CDR2 are SGHAT and FQNNGV. The CDR3 has 14 amino acids. This CDR3 is CASSPGATNYGYTF. CDR3 nucleotide sequence: TGTGCCAGCAGCCCGGGTGCGACTAACTATGGCTACACCTTC. Based on the CDR3 plus reference TRBV11-2 and TRBJ1-2, the full variable domain is EAGVAQSPRYKIIEKRQSVAFWCNPISGHATLYWYQQILGQGPKLLIQFQNNGVVDDSQLPKDRFSAERLKGVDSTLKIQPAKLEDSAVYLCASSPGATNYGYTFGSGTRLTVV.

The V call is TRBV11-2, the J call TRBJ1-2; D is unclear. CDR1 SGHAT and CDR2 FQNNGV come from the germline V gene. This CDR3 is built from 16 residues. The V and J ends lost 1 base and 9 bases respectively, with 21 bases between them. CDR3 sequence (DNA): TGTGCCAGCAGCTTAGTGGGTTTTGGACTCCTCAGGAGCTACACCTTC. It yields the protein CASSLVGFGLLRSYTF.

This clone occurred once. The sample has other DNA sequences that encode this CDR3 too. The J gene is TRBJ1-1, the V gene TRBV5-5; no definite D call. This CDR3 spans 14 amino acids. Germline V CDR1 and CDR2: SGHKS, YYEKEE (reference sequence). V lost 2 bases, J lost 0 bases, and 8 bases lay in between. In DNA, the CDR3 is TGTGCCAGCAGCTTTTCGGGTATGAACACTGAAGCTTTCTTT. Its translation is CASSFSGMNTEAFF.

The CDR3 here is CASSHPGQGRDIQYF. Written as DNA, the CDR3 is TGTGCCAGCAGTCATCCGGGACAGGGGAGGGACATTCAGTACTTC. The chain is built from TRBV11-2 and TRBJ2-4; 10 nucleotides align to TRBD1. This CDR3 is 15 amino acids long. V shed 6 bases and J 8 bases; nucleotides not matched to a gene: 10. Per germline, CDR1 SGHAT and CDR2 FQNNGV.

The chain carries TRBV7-2 and TRBJ1-5; 8 nucleotides align to TRBD1. The V gene's germline CDR1 is SGHTA and CDR2 FQGNSA. The CDR3 length is 16 residues. After removal of 3 bases from V and 2 bases from J, the junction contained 6 bases not matched to a gene. CDR3 sequence reads: CASSFTGTGGNQPQHF. The CDR3 coding sequence is TGTGCCAGCAGCTTTACCGGGACAGGTGGCAATCAGCCCCAGCATTTT.

CDR3 DNA sequence: TGTGCCAGCAGTTTGGGACAGGGGAACACTGAAGCTTTCTTT. As protein: CASSLGQGNTEAFF. The chain is built from TRBV6-5 and TRBJ1-1, with TRBD1 identical over 9 bases. Trimming took 4 bases from V and 1 from J; bases not matched to a gene: 1. This CDR3 region has 14 residues. Germline V gene data show CDR1 as MNHEY and CDR2 as SVGAGI.

The chain is built from TRBV14 and TRBJ2-7, with 7 positions matching TRBD1. Looked up from germline, CDR1 is SGHDN and CDR2 is FVKESK. The CDR3 loop spans 18 amino acids. V was pared by 1 base and J by 0 bases, with 12 bases of the junction left unmatched. In nucleotides, the CDR3 is TGTGCCAGCAGCCAAGGGAGAGTGGACAGGCGTTACTCCTACGAGCAGTACTTC. This translates into CASSQGRVDRRYSYEQYF.

This rearrangement joins TRBV7-9 to TRBJ2-2, with a weak D call TRBD2 (7 bases). Trimming cost V 4 bases and J 6 bases, with 9 bases left between them. CDR1 is SEHNR and CDR2 is FQNEAQ in the germline V gene (reference sequence). This CDR3 contains 13 residues. DNA of the CDR3: TGTGCCAGCAGCTACGGGGGGCCCGGGGAGCTGTTTTTT. Its translation is CASSYGGPGELFF.

This clone has just a few counts. This sequence joins TRBV11-2 and TRBJ2-7; D is possibly TRBD2 (6 bases). The germline V gene has CDR1 SGHAT and CDR2 FQNNGV. V lost 3 bases to trimming and J lost 5 bases, with 11 bases between them. The CDR3 runs 13 residues. Here the CDR3 reads CASSFSGLDEQYF. The CDR3 coding sequence is TGTGCCAGCAGCTTCTCGGGACTCGACGAGCAGTACTTC.

This clone was seen just once. The rearrangement uses TRBV13 and TRBJ1-2; 9 nucleotides align to TRBD1. The ends lost 5 bases at V and 6 bases at J; junction bases unmatched: 7. The CDR3 is made up of 14 amino acids. The germline CDR1 and CDR2 sequences are PRHDT and FYEKMQ (reference sequence). For the CDR3, the DNA is TGTGCCAGCAGCCAGGACAGGGGTTTGCATGGCTACACCTTC. Translation: CASSQDRGLHGYTF.

The chain uses TRBV30 and TRBJ1-6, with 8 nucleotides matching TRBD1. The CDR3 is 17 amino acids. Germline loops: CDR1 GTSNPN, CDR2 SVGIG (reference sequence). Unmatched junction bases numbered 12, after V lost 8 bases and J lost 0 bases. The CDR3 region has the DNA TGTGCCGGGGGACAGGCGCAGTTCAGCTCCTATAATTCACCCCTCCACTTT. It codes for CAGGQAQFSSYNSPLHF.

This clone is a singleton in its sample. The chain employs TRBV25-1 and TRBJ2-5; D remains unclear. The V end was cut by 3 bases, the J end by 3 bases, with 11 bases between. Germline CDR1 is MGHDK and CDR2 is SYGVNS. CDR3 length equals 14 residues. CDR3 in DNA: TGTGCCAGCAGTGAGAACGCGCAGAAAGAGACCCAGTACTTC. Its translation: CASSENAQKETQYF.

This chain joins TRBV10-1 and TRBJ2-5; D call uncertain. From germline, CDR1 is WNHNN and CDR2 SYGVQD (reference sequence). The CDR3 runs 14 residues. The V end was cut by 3 bases, the J end by 0 bases, with 8 bases between. In nucleotides, the CDR3 is TGCGCCAGCAGTGAAGGCAGGTACCAAGAGACCCAGTACTTC. Its protein product is CASSEGRYQETQYF.

The chain couples TRBV7-2 to TRBJ1-3, with D tentatively TRBD1 (6 bases). V lost 5 bases to trimming and J lost 2 bases, with 13 bases between them. CDR1 and CDR2 (germline): SGHTA, FQGNSA. The CDR3 totals 15 residues. CDR3 sequence reads: CASSVDRNAGNTIYF. CDR3 nucleotides: TGTGCCAGCAGCGTCGACAGGAACGCTGGAAACACCATATATTTT.

The gene calls are TRBV5-4 and TRBJ2-3, with 8 bases that match TRBD2. With 6 bases clipped from V and 5 bases from J, the junction kept 11 bases outside the gene matches. The CDR3 contains 15 residues. Per germline, CDR1 SGHNT and CDR2 YYREEE (reference sequence). CDR3 region: CASTRGRGGIDTQYF. The CDR3 DNA reads TGTGCCAGCACCCGGGGCCGGGGGGGGATAGATACGCAGTATTTT.

The chain employs TRBV7-9 and TRBJ2-5, with 7 bases that match TRBD2. With V trimmed by 4 bases and J by 5 bases, 4 bases remained unmatched. Germline assignment: CDR1 SEHNR and CDR2 FQNEAQ (reference sequence). The length of the CDR3 is 13 residues. The CDR3 DNA follows: TGTGCCAGCAGCTATTACGGGGGGGAGACCCAGTACTTC. Amino acids: CASSYYGGETQYF.